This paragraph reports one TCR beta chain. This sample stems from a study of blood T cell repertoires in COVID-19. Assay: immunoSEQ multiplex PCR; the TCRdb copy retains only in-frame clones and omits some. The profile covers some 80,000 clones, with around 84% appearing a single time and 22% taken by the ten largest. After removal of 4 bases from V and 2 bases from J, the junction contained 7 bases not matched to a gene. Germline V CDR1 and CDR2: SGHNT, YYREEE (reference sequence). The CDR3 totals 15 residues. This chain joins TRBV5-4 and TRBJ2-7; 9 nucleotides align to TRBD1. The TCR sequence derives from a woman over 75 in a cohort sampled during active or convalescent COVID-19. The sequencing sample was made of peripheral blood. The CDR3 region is CASSQGDRVPYEQYF. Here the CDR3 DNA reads TGTGCCAGCAGCCAGGGGGACAGGGTACCCTACGAGCAGTACTTC.